This T cell receptor beta chain comes out of a study of neurological immune-mediated disorders. TCRdb re-called the 5' RACE reads with MiXCR, one entry per CDR3 protein. The sample holds around 100,000 distinct CDR3 sequences, approximately 10% seen once. Time point in this sample: longitudinal time-point 3. Germline CDR1 reads MDHEN; CDR2 reads SYDVKM. Losses at the gene ends were 11 bases for V and 3 bases for J; bases not matched to a gene: 13. This CDR3 contains 14 residues. The clonotype comes from a female donor with HTLV-1-associated myelopathy (HAM/TSP). The chain joins TRBV28 to TRBJ2-7; TRBD2 matches at 7 bases. The sample comprised PBMCs. The CDR3 nucleotides read TGTGCCGCCGGATTTTGGGGGGAGGGCTACGAGCAGTACTTC. Protein sequence: CAAGFWGEGYEQYF. Filled out from reference TRBV28 and TRBJ2-7, the complete variable domain reads DVKVTQSSRYLVKRTGEKVFLECVQDMDHENMFWYRQDPGLGLRLIYFSYDVKMKEKGDIPEGYSVSREKKERFSLILESASTNQTSMYLCAAGFWGEGYEQYFGPGTRLTVT.